This T cell receptor beta chain was sequenced in a study of blood T cell repertoires in COVID-19. About the study: Specimens from acute and convalescent COVID-19 originated in the United States, Italy and Spain.

Trimming cost V 5 bases and J 6 bases, with 17 bases left between them. CDR3 size: 14 residues. CDR1 MNHEY and CDR2 SMNVEV come from the germline V gene (reference sequence). Authors' processing steps: From reference gene primer amplification, estimates of nucleated cell counts were derived. Produced via immunoSEQ multiplex PCR; TCRdb's table is partial and in-frame only. Clone size and V and J calls were adopted from that table, with D and trimming inferred from the DNA. The table lists about 36,000 clones, over 75% of them singletons. The sequenced sample consisted of peripheral blood. This TCR was sampled from a human donor in a cohort sampled during active or convalescent COVID-19. The donor label of this sample is uncertain. V gene TRBV27 combines with J gene TRBJ2-7; the D gene is possibly TRBD2 (6 bases). For the CDR3, the DNA is TGTGCCAGCAGTCGCCAGCGGAGGGCTCGCGAGCAGTACTTC. Translated, it gives CASSRQRRAREQYF.